These T cell receptor beta chains were read from a single sample in a study of Graves' ophthalmopathy and Graves' hyperthyroidism. TCRdb called the multiplex PCR reads again in MiXCR, with one record for every CDR3 protein. The sample yields roughly 410,000 distinct CDR3 sequences, about 16% seen once. Sequenced sample: peripheral blood. The receptors stem from a woman aged 18-30 years with stable Graves' hyperthyroidism. Each CDR3 is given with its conserved first and last residue. Each record gives: CDR3 length, V gene, J gene, clone size, D gene, CDR3 protein, CDR3 DNA. A D gene is named only where the DNA matches it firmly. Size values are once, few and many counts, or a class for expanded clones, and some rows have none.

12	TRBV6-2/TRBV6-3	TRBJ1-5	many	.	CASAEGYQPQHF	TGTGCCAGCGCCGAGGGGTACCAGCCCCAGCATTTT
15	TRBV6-1	TRBJ1-1	many	.	CASSDYLGRNTEAFF	TGTGCCAGCAGTGACTACCTGGGAAGGAACACTGAAGCTTTCTTT
14	TRBV15	TRBJ1-2	many	TRBD1	CATSSGGQGNGYTF	TGTGCCACCAGCAGCGGGGGACAGGGGAATGGCTACACCTTC
14	TRBV11-2	TRBJ1-5	.	.	CASSLFKGDQPQHF	TGTGCCAGCAGCTTATTTAAGGGGGATCAGCCCCAGCATTTT
16	TRBV18	TRBJ2-7	many	TRBD1	CASSPWDRGISYEQYF	TGTGCCAGCTCACCATGGGACAGGGGGATCTCCTACGAGCAGTACTTC
12	TRBV12-3/TRBV12-4	TRBJ1-5	many	.	CASRTQYQPQHF	TGTGCCAGCAGGACCCAGTATCAGCCCCAGCATTTT
12	TRBV6-2/TRBV6-3	TRBJ2-5	.	.	CASNPGLETQYF	TGTGCCAGCAATCCAGGGTTGGAGACCCAGTACTTC
11	TRBV28	TRBJ1-1	many	.	CASSLTAQAFF	TGTGCCAGCAGTTTAACTGCTCAAGCTTTCTTT
14	TRBV5-1	TRBJ1-1	many	TRBD1	CASSLDREVTEAFF	TGCGCCAGCAGCTTAGACAGGGAGGTCACTGAAGCTTTCTTT
15	TRBV6-5	TRBJ2-7	.	TRBD1	CASSYRTGQAVKQYF	TGTGCCAGCAGTTACCGCACGGGACAGGCGGTGAAGCAGTACTTC
13	TRBV20-1	TRBJ2-5	many	TRBD2	CSARRGGTETQYF	TGCAGTGCTAGGCGGGGGGGAACTGAGACCCAGTACTTC
16	TRBV2	TRBJ1-2	many	TRBD1	CASSENRDRVSYGYTF	TGTGCCAGCAGTGAAAATCGGGACAGGGTGAGCTATGGCTACACCTTC
17	TRBV6-1	TRBJ1-6	many	.	CASSEEVRVPPNSPLHF	TGTGCCAGCAGTGAAGAAGTTCGGGTCCCTCCCAATTCACCCCTCCACTTT
13	TRBV5-6	TRBJ1-2	.	.	CASSLKLEYGYTF	TGTGCCAGCAGCTTGAAGTTGGAATATGGCTACACCTTC
15	TRBV6-2/TRBV6-3	TRBJ1-2	few	TRBD1	CASSYSAGGAYGYTF	TGTGCCAGCAGTTACTCGGCAGGGGGCGCGTATGGCTACACCTTC
14	TRBV7-2	TRBJ2-7	many	TRBD1	CASSIWQGESEQYF	TGTGCCAGCAGCATCTGGCAGGGGGAGTCCGAGCAGTACTTC
15	TRBV20-1	TRBJ1-1	many	.	CSGAKGSGVNTEAFF	TGCAGTGGGGCCAAAGGAAGCGGAGTGAACACTGAAGCTTTCTTT
14	TRBV7-9	TRBJ1-1	many	.	CASRPWGGRTEAFF	TGTGCCAGCAGACCCTGGGGGGGGAGGACTGAAGCTTTCTTT
16	TRBV6-5	TRBJ1-3	many	.	CASSYSKAGSGNTIYF	TGTGCCAGCAGTTACTCGAAAGCGGGAAGTGGAAACACCATATATTTT
15	TRBV7-2	TRBJ2-7	.	TRBD2	CASCLERGVTYEQYF	TGTGCCAGCTGCCTTGAACGGGGGGTAACCTACGAGCAGTACTTC
17	TRBV20-1	TRBJ1-2	few	.	CSARFPLAAATNYGYTF	TGCAGTGCTAGATTCCCGTTGGCGGCAGCCACTAACTATGGCTACACCTTC
16	TRBV6-1	TRBJ1-1	.	.	CASSPYATGMNTEAFF	TGTGCCAGCAGTCCCTACGCGACAGGAATGAACACTGAAGCTTTCTTT
14	TRBV7-2	TRBJ2-7	many	.	CASSSRTGAYEQYF	TGTGCCAGCAGCTCCCGGACGGGCGCCTACGAGCAGTACTTC
14	TRBV6-1	TRBJ1-5	many	.	CASSEEEGFQPQHF	TGTGCCAGCAGTGAGGAGGAGGGGTTTCAGCCCCAGCATTTT
16	TRBV11-3	TRBJ2-5	.	TRBD2	CASSLAVGAGGETQYF	TGTGCCAGCAGCTTAGCTGTCGGGGCGGGGGGGGAGACCCAGTACTTC
15	TRBV10-3	TRBJ1-1	many	TRBD1	CAIKADRGHGTEAFF	TGTGCCATCAAAGCAGACAGGGGCCACGGCACTGAAGCTTTCTTT
15	TRBV6-1	TRBJ2-3	once	.	CASSEGGHRTDTQYF	TGTGCCAGCAGTGAGGGGGGACACCGCACAGATACGCAGTATTTT
15	TRBV7-2	TRBJ1-2	many	TRBD1	CASSSGQTSNYGYTF	TGTGCCAGCAGCTCGGGACAGACATCTAACTATGGCTACACCTTC
13	TRBV24-1	TRBJ1-2	many	.	CATRDGDRGGYTF	TGTGCCACCAGAGACGGAGACAGAGGGGGCTACACCTTC
15	TRBV19	TRBJ1-5	many	TRBD1	CASSIAQGANQPQHF	TGTGCCAGTAGTATAGCTCAGGGGGCGAATCAGCCCCAGCATTTT
15	TRBV12-3/TRBV12-4	TRBJ1-1	many	TRBD1	CASTDWLTGDTEAFF	TGTGCCAGCACCGATTGGCTCACAGGGGACACTGAAGCTTTCTTT
14	TRBV15	TRBJ1-6	many	TRBD1	CATSRDRANSPLHF	TGTGCCACCAGCCGGGACAGGGCAAATTCACCCCTCCACTTT